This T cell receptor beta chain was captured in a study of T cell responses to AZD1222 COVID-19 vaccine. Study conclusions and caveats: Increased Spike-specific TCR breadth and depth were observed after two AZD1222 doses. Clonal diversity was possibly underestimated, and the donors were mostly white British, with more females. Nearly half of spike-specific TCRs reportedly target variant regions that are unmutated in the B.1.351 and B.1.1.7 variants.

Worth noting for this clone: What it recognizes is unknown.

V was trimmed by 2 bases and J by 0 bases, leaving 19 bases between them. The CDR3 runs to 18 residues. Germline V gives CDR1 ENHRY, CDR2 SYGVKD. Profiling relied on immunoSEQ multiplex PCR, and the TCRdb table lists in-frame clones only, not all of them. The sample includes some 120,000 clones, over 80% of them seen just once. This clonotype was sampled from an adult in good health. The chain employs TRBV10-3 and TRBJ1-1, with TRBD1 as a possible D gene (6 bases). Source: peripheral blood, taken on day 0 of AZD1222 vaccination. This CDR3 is CAISEPTLSDSLNTEAFF. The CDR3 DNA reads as TGTGCCATCAGTGAGCCTACTCTATCGGACAGCTTGAACACTGAAGCTTTCTTT.